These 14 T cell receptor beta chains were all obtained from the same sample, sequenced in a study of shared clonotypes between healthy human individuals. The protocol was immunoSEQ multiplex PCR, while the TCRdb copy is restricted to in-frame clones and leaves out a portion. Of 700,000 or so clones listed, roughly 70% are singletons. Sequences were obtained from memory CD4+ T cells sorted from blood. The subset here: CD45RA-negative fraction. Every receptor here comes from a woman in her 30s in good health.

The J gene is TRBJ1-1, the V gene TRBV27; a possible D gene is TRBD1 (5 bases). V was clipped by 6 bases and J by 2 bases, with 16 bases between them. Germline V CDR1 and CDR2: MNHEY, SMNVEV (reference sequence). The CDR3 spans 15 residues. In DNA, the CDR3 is TGTGCCAGCAGCAAACTATCCGGGGCAAACACTGAAGCTTTCTTT. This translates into CASSKLSGANTEAFF.

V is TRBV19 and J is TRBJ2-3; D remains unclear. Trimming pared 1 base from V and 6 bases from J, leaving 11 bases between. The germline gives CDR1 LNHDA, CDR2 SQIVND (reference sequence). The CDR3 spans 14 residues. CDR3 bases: TGTGCCAGTAGTATAGGTAGAGAAGGTGATACGCAGTATTTT. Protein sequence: CASSIGREGDTQYF.

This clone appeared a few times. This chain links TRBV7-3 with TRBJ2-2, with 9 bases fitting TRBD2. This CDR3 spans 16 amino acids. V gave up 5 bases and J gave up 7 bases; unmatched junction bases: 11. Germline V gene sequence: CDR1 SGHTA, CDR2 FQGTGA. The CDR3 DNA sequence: TGTGCCAGCAGCCCCTCGCGGGGGGGCGCAGTCGGGGAGCTGTTTTTT. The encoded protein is CASSPSRGGAVGELFF.

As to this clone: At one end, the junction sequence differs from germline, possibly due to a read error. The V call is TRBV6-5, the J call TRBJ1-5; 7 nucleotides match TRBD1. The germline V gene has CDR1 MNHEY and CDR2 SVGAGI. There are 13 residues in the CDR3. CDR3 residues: CAISQTGSQPQHF. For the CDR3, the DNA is TGTGCCATCAGTCAGACAGGGAGTCAGCCCCAGCATTTT.

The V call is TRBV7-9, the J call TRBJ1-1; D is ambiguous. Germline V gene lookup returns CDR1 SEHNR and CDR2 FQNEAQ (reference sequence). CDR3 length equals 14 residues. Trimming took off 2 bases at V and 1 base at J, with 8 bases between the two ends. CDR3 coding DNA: TGTGCCAGCAGCTTAAACAACCGGAACACTGAAGCTTTCTTT. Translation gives CASSLNNRNTEAFF.

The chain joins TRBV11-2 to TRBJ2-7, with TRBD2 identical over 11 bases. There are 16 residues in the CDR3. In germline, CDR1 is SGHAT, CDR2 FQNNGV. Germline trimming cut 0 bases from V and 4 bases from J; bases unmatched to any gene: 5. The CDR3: CASSLDSPSGRYEQYF. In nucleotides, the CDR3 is TGTGCCAGCAGCTTAGATTCCCCTAGCGGGAGGTACGAGCAGTACTTC.

CDR3 in amino acids: CASSPGSTEAFF. CDR3 DNA sequence: TGTGCCAGCTCACCGGGATCCACTGAAGCTTTCTTT. The J gene is TRBJ1-1, the V gene TRBV18; D gene unclear. The germline V gene encodes CDR1 KGHSH and CDR2 LQKENI. V lost 3 bases and J lost 4, with 6 bases in between. This CDR3 spans 12 amino acids.

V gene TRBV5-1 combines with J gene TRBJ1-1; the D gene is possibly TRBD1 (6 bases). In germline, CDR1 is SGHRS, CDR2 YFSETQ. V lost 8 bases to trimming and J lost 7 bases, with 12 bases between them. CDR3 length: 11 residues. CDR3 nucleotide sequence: TGCGCCAGGGGTCAGGGGCTTGAAGCTTTCTTT. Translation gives CARGQGLEAFF.

The CDR3 DNA reads TGCGCCAGCAGCCAAGTAGGTTTTAGACAGGGTCGCCCTACGATCACTGAAGCTTTCTTT. It specifies CASSQVGFRQGRPTITEAFF. The chain couples TRBV4-1 to TRBJ1-1; 7 bases are a match to TRBD1. CDR1 and CDR2 from the germline V gene are MGHRA and YSYEKL. V was clipped by 1 base and J by 4 bases; unmatched bases: 21. The CDR3 runs to 20 residues.

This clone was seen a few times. In DNA, the CDR3 is TGTGCCAGCAGCTTGGAACTAGCGGAGAGCAATGAGCAGTTCTTC. Translated, it gives CASSLELAESNEQFF. The chain combines TRBV5-8 with TRBJ2-1, with TRBD2 matching over 8 bases. Unmatched junction bases numbered 5, after V lost 0 bases and J lost 6 bases. The germline CDR1 and CDR2 sequences are SGHTS and YDEGEE. The CDR3 is 15 residues long. The complete variable domain, with remaining parts taken from reference TRBV5-8 and TRBJ2-1, reads EAGVTQSPTHLIKTRGQQATLRCSPISGHTSVYWYQQALGLGLQFLLWYDEGEERNRGNFPPRFSGRQFPNYSSELNVNALELEDSALYLCASSLELAESNEQFFGPGTRLTVL.

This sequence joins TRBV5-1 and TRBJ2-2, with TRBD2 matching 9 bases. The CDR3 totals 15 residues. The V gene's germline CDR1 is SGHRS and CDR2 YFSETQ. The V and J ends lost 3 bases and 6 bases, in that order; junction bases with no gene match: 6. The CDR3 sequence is CASSSAKREAGELFF. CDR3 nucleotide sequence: TGCGCCAGCAGCTCCGCCAAGCGGGAGGCCGGGGAGCTGTTTTTT.

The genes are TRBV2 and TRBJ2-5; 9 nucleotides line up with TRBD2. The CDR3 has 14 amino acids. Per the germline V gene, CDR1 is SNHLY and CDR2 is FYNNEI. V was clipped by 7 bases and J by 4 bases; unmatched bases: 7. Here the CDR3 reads CASIPPGLAETQYF. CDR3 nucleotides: TGTGCCAGCATTCCTCCGGGACTAGCAGAGACCCAGTACTTC.

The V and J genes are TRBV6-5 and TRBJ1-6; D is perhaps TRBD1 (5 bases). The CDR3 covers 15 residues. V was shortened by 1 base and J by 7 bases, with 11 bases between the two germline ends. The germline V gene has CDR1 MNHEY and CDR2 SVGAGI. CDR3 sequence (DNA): TGTGCCAGCAGTTACTACAGACAGCTAAATTCACCCCTCCACTTT. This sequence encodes CASSYYRQLNSPLHF.

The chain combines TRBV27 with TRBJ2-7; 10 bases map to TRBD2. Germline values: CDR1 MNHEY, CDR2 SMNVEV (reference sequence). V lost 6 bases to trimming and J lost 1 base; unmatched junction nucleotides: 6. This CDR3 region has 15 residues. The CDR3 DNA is TGTGCCAGCAGGGGACTAGCGAACCCGTCCTACGAGCAGTACTTC. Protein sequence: CASRGLANPSYEQYF.